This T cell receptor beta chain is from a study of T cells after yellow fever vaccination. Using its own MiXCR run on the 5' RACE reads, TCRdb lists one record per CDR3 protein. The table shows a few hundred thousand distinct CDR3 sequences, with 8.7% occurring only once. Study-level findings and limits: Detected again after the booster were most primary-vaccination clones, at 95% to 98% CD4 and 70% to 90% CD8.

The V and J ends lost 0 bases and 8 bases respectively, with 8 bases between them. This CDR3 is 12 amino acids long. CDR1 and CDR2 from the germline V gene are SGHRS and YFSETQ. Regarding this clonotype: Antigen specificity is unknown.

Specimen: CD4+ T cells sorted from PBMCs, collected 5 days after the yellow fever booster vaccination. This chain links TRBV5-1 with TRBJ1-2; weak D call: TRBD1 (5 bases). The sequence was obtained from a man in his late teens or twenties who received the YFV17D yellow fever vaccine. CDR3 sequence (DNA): TGCGCCAGCAGCTTGGAGGACATGGGCTACACCTTC. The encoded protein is CASSLEDMGYTF. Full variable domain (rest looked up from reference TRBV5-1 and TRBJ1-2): KAGVTQTPRYLIKTRGQQVTLSCSPISGHRSVSWYQQTPGQGLQFLFEYFSETQRNKGNFPGRFSGRQFSNSRSEMNVSTLELGDSALYLCASSLEDMGYTFGSGTRLTVV.